This T cell receptor beta chain was sequenced for a study of cytotoxic CD8 clonotypes in ibrutinib-treated CLL. Overall study findings and caveats: Higher circulating CD8+ T-cell counts strongly accompanied higher baseline clonality, above age-matched healthy donors.

Turning to this clone: Its antigen remains unidentified.

TCRdb's table, derived via immunoSEQ multiplex PCR, lists solely in-frame clones and lacks some. The data show 250,000 to 350,000 clones, with roughly four fifths seen just once and around 6% held by the top ten. CDR1 and CDR2 from the germline V gene are SNHLY and FYNNEI. The CDR3 is made up of 15 amino acids. Trimming stripped 4 bases from V and 7 bases from J, with 17 bases between. The sample was PBMCs, taken at disease progression, from a patient treated with ibrutinib. This clonotype was sampled from a human donor with chronic lymphocytic leukemia. This chain connects TRBV2 to TRBJ2-1; D is unclear. The CDR3, as DNA: TGTGCCAGCAGTGGGTTCGACGTCCGAATTAATGAGCAGTTCTTC. Translation: CASSGFDVRINEQFF.